This TCR beta chain was sequenced for a study of human T cells and chemical hapten exposure. Germline V gene lookup returns CDR1 KGHSH and CDR2 LQKENI. This CDR3 region has 17 residues. Study results and limitations: It was expanded TCRs that formed significantly more large CDR3 similarity clusters than controls did.

Time point specified: patch test 2, 6 weeks after DPC sensitization. The sample's treatment: therapeutic diphenylcyclopropenone sensitization with weekly scalp DPC. Donors were 18 to 70-year-old alopecia patients suitable for DPC. Worth noting for this clonotype: Its antigen is still unknown. An end of the junction does not agree with germline; a read error may underlie this.

In TCRdb, the RACE reads were re-called with MiXCR into one record per CDR3 protein. The sample has fewer than 85,000 distinct CDR3 sequences; 9.5% to 13% are singletons. Sequencing was performed on whole blood, taken in connection with sensitization to the hapten diphenylcyclopropenone (DPC). This chain joins TRBV18 and TRBJ2-1, with no clear D. The TCR sequence derives from a woman aged 30 to 39 with alopecia areata. Some clones in this sample may be carry-over from other donors' samples. In DNA form, the CDR3 reads TGTGTCAGCTCACCGGTTTTGATGCGGAACTCCTACAATGAGCAGTTCTTC. It yields the protein CVSSPVLMRNSYNEQFF. Using reference TRBV18 and TRBJ2-1 for the parts outside the CDR3, the full variable domain is NAGVMQNPRHLVRRRGQEARLRCSPMKGHSHVYWYRQLPEEGLKFMVYLQKENIIDESGMPKERFSAEFPKEGPSILRIQQVVRGDSAAYFCVSSPVLMRNSYNEQFFGPGTRLTVL.